This T cell receptor beta chain was recovered during a study of T-cell memory formation after mild COVID-19 (dated by TCRdb to the early 2020s). About the full investigation: TCR sequence clusters from the two donors were largely donor specific. T-cell clones expanding and contracting after mild COVID-19 in a couple of donors were tracked by longitudinal TCRalpha and TCRbeta repertoire sequencing. Two young, previously healthy adult volunteers, one female and one male, were included in the cohort.

In the case of this clonotype: It has no known antigen specificity. No base quality information exists; no much larger clone differs at one position.

PBMCs were isolated by Ficoll-Paque density gradient centrifugation. Broad study findings and their caveats: Contracting CD4+ clones appeared mostly in the CM and EM memory subsets, whereas CD8+ clones were enriched in EMRA. The detection of some responding clones in pre-infection memory suggests that pre-existing cross-reactive memory T cells joined the SARS-CoV-2 response. From day 15 to 85, contracting clones showed balanced CD4/CD8 phenotypes, whereas a second wave of clones that expanded from day 15 to 37 leaned towards CD4+. SARS-CoV-2 specificity was not confirmed for the second-wave clones peaking on day 37. Only a couple of mild cases were covered by the study, and larger cohorts that include severe cases with pre-infection samples were considered necessary.

CDR1 SGHTA and CDR2 FQGNSA were looked up in the germline V gene. Taken from cysteine to phenylalanine, the CDR3 has 15 residues. Of all the DNA, just the CDR3 is kept, 45 bases in frame from base 1. Trimming takes 5 bases from V and 3 bases from J, and the germline ends sit 16 bases apart. Sequenced on an Illumina NovaSeq 6000. TCRalpha and TCRbeta cDNA libraries were built by 5'RACE with constant-segment primers, adding sample barcodes and unique molecular identifiers. Trizol reagent was used to extract RNA from every sample. Library amplification was performed in two PCR steps, and a second sample barcode and Illumina TruSeq adapters were introduced in the second step. The libraries were sequenced on an Illumina NovaSeq using 2 x 150 bp paired-end reads. Concerning the study's data processing: With migec v1.2.7, reads were demultiplexed and then collapsed into UMI-guided consensus sequences. Using mixcr v2.1.11, the UMI consensuses were aligned to TRA and TRB V and J templates and assembled into clonotypes. Expanded or contracted clonotypes were those called significant by both edgeR and NoisET, with noise models trained on biological replicates. For edgeR calls, the thresholds were a false discovery rate-adjusted p below 0.01 and a log2 fold-change of 1. As an exploratory analysis of dynamics, PCA with hierarchical clustering was applied to max-normalized trajectories of the 1000 most abundant clonotypes. Separately sequenced CD4+ and CD8+ repertoires were used to assign the CD4 or CD8 phenotype of responding clones. In-frame beta chains were kept once TCRdb had trimmed the public reads at Q25 with fastp and called clones with MiXCR. CDR3 protein duplicates are merged, each entry listing the most common genes and DNA. The V and J calls follow TCRdb's processing rather than the paper's. The sample contains about 560,000 distinct CDR3 sequences, 15% to 20% of them found a single time. The ten largest make up about 7.5% of the sample.

This sequence originates from an adult woman who had mild COVID-19 (a few samples of this study predate the infection). The sample titles of this study are shuffled in the database, so cell type and time point are left out; the donor was told from shared clones. Sequencing input: PBMCs or a T cell subset sorted from them (not recorded which). This chain joins TRBV7-2 to TRBJ1-2; no D gene is confidently identified. The sequence in DNA is TGTGCCAGCAGCCCACGCGTCAGTACCCACTATGGCTACACCTTC. Translated, it gives CASSPRVSTHYGYTF.